The clone carrying this TCR beta chain was observed at least ten times. Germline V CDR1 and CDR2: SGDLS, YYNGEE. Trimming took off 0 bases at V and 9 bases at J, with 16 bases between the two ends. The CDR3 runs 14 residues. These data come from a study of Graves' ophthalmopathy and Graves' hyperthyroidism. RNA transcripts yielded amplified TCR beta CDR3 regions. Investigators did first-round RT-PCR with HTBI primers, then second-round multiplex PCR. Each CDR3 protein is one row after TCRdb ran MiXCR on the multiplex PCR reads. The table records about 220,000 distinct CDR3 sequences, about 22% of them present only once.

This clonotype was sampled from a woman in her 50s with Graves' ophthalmopathy. Sequencing used peripheral blood. This chain links TRBV9 with TRBJ2-7; D remains unclear. In DNA form, the CDR3 reads TGTGCCAGCAGCGTAGAGGGTGGTCGAGCCGCGCAGTACTTC. This gives the protein CASSVEGGRAAQYF.